These 15 T cell receptor beta chains share one sample of origin, sequenced in a study of T cell repertoires in cytomegalovirus infection. TCRdb re-called the reads through MiXCR, storing one row per CDR3 protein. Counted here are almost 500,000 distinct CDR3 sequences, approximately 11% occurring once; the ten biggest clones make up 9.5% to 13%. The specimen was PBMCs. These receptors all come from a human donor in good health (CMV status not recorded). Some clones in this sample may be carry-over from other donors' samples.

This clonotype was found a few times. The chain joins TRBV15 to TRBJ2-1, with 8 bases that match TRBD2. Germline assignment: CDR1 LNHNV and CDR2 YYDKDF (reference sequence). V shed 1 base and J 4 bases; nucleotides not matched to a gene: 9. The CDR3 has 17 amino acids. The CDR3 DNA follows: TGTGCCACCAGCAGAGCTCCAATGACTAGCGAGTACAATGAGCAGTTCTTC. Translation: CATSRAPMTSEYNEQFF.

This rearrangement joins TRBV9 to TRBJ1-4; 7 positions match TRBD1. Germline trimming cut 4 bases from V and 5 bases from J; bases unmatched to any gene: 8. The CDR3 totals 15 residues. Germline CDR1 SGDLS, CDR2 YYNGEE. This CDR3 reads CASSQGGRANEKLFF. For the CDR3, the DNA is TGTGCCAGCAGCCAAGGGGGCAGGGCGAATGAAAAACTGTTTTTT.

This clonotype was observed at least ten times. This rearrangement joins TRBV5-8 to TRBJ1-5, with unresolved D. Germline-derived CDR1 and CDR2 are SGHTS and YDEGEE. V gave up 1 base and J gave up 1 base, with 12 bases separating them. CDR3 length equals 16 residues. CDR3 sequence (DNA): TGTGCCAGCAGCTTGATGAGGGCTAGGAGCAATCAGCCCCAGCATTTT. Amino acid sequence: CASSLMRARSNQPQHF.

This clonotype showed up many times. The rearrangement joins TRBV7-9 to TRBJ2-7; D is possibly TRBD1 or TRBD2 (5 bases each). Germline loops: CDR1 SEHNR, CDR2 FQNEAQ (reference sequence). The CDR3 consists of 12 residues. Trimming took off 1 base at V and 6 bases at J, with 7 bases between the two ends. As DNA, the CDR3 is TGTGCCAGCAGCTTAGGGGGGTCCGAGCAGTACTTC. Translation gives CASSLGGSEQYF. The whole variable domain, filled in from reference TRBV7-9 and TRBJ2-7, reads DTGVSQNPRHKITKRGQNVTFRCDPISEHNRLYWYRQTLGQGPEFLTYFQNEAQLEKSRLLSDRFSAERPKGSFSTLEIQRTEQGDSAMYLCASSLGGSEQYFGPGTRLTVT.

V and J are TRBV2 and TRBJ1-2, with TRBD1 matching over 7 bases. Per germline, CDR1 SNHLY and CDR2 FYNNEI. V lost 8 bases, J lost 9 bases, and 21 bases stayed unmatched. The CDR3 has 16 amino acids. The CDR3 coding sequence is TGTGCCAGCTCGGGACAGCCGACTTCACGGCTAAGGAGCTACACCTTC. This translates into CASSGQPTSRLRSYTF. The entire variable domain, with the rest obtained from reference TRBV2 and TRBJ1-2, is as follows: EPEVTQTPSHQVTQMGQEVILRCVPISNHLYFYWYRQILGQKVEFLVSFYNNEISEKSEIFDDQFSVERPDGSNFTLKIRSTKLEDSAMYFCASSGQPTSRLRSYTFGSGTRLTVV.

This sequence joins TRBV7-9 and TRBJ2-5, with D perhaps given as TRBD1 or TRBD2 (5 bases each). CDR1 SEHNR and CDR2 FQNEAQ come from the germline V gene (reference sequence). Between the trimmed V and J ends, which lost 7 bases and 0 bases, there was a span of 15 bases. The CDR3 sequence is 15 residues long. The CDR3, as DNA: TGTGCCAGCAAGAGGGGCGCTCAGTACCAAGAGACCCAGTACTTC. Its protein product is CASKRGAQYQETQYF.

The table lists this clonotype with many counts. This chain joins TRBV10-3 and TRBJ2-2; D unresolved. V lost 7 bases and J 7 bases, leaving 13 bases between the germline ends. The CDR3 extends over 13 amino acids. From germline, CDR1 is ENHRY and CDR2 SYGVKD. As DNA, the CDR3 is TGTGCCATCACTGACTTGCCCGGCGGGGAGCTGTTTTTT. Its protein product is CAITDLPGGELFF.

This clonotype was counted many times. The V gene is TRBV4-2, the J gene TRBJ2-5; TRBD2 agrees at 11 bases. The CDR3 is made up of 15 amino acids. Germline CDR1 and CDR2: LGHNA and YNFKEQ. The ends lost 3 bases at V and 1 base at J; junction bases unmatched: 1. The DNA of the CDR3 is TGTGCCAGCAGCCATGGGACTAGCGGCCAAGAGACCCAGTACTTC. It is translated as CASSHGTSGQETQYF.

The chain couples TRBV11-2 to TRBJ2-2, with 8 positions matching TRBD1. The CDR3 contains 16 residues. Germline lookup yields CDR1 SGHAT and CDR2 FQNNGV. The junction had 6 bases not matched to a gene; V was cut back by 0 bases and J by 6 bases. CDR3 sequence reads: CASSLDPQGAAGELFF. Here the CDR3 DNA reads TGTGCCAGCAGCTTAGATCCCCAGGGGGCAGCCGGGGAGCTGTTTTTT.

This chain uses TRBV30 with TRBJ2-7; D is uncertain. Trimming removed 4 bases at V and 0 bases at J, with 7 bases between. Germline CDR1 GTSNPN, CDR2 SVGIG (reference sequence). This CDR3 is built from 12 residues. The CDR3 spells CAWIPDSYEQYF. CDR3 nucleotide sequence: TGTGCCTGGATTCCAGACTCCTACGAGCAGTACTTC.

This clonotype came up many times. V usage is TRBV12-3 or TRBV12-4 and J usage is TRBJ2-1; D unclear. Trimming removed 7 bases from V and 5 bases from J, with 9 bases in between. The CDR3 contains 12 residues. CDR3 loop: CASTVSDNEQFF. The CDR3 nucleotides read TGTGCCAGCACTGTCTCGGACAATGAGCAGTTCTTC.

This clonotype was seen at least ten times. The genes are TRBV15 and TRBJ2-1, with D uncertain. The germline V gene has CDR1 LNHNV and CDR2 YYDKDF (reference sequence). The germline V and J ends were trimmed by 1 base and 8 bases, with 9 bases remaining between them. The CDR3 contains 13 residues. CDR3 DNA: TGTGCCACCAGCAGAGTCCCCAGAGATGAGCAGTTCTTC. Amino acids: CATSRVPRDEQFF.

In its sample, this clonotype was seen many times. This chain connects TRBV5-1 to TRBJ1-1, with a possible D match to TRBD1 (5 bases). The CDR3 loop spans 14 amino acids. The V gene lost 2 bases and the J gene lost 4 bases, with 12 bases spanning the gap. Germline-derived CDR1 and CDR2 are SGHRS and YFSETQ. CDR3 region: CASSFGGEGTEAFF. Here the CDR3 DNA reads TGCGCCAGCAGCTTTGGGGGTGAAGGCACTGAAGCTTTCTTT. Combining the CDR3 with reference TRBV5-1 and TRBJ1-1 gives the whole variable domain KAGVTQTPRYLIKTRGQQVTLSCSPISGHRSVSWYQQTPGQGLQFLFEYFSETQRNKGNFPGRFSGRQFSNSRSEMNVSTLELGDSALYLCASSFGGEGTEAFFGQGTRLTVV.

This clonotype was counted ten times or more. V gene TRBV7-8 combines with J gene TRBJ1-5, with D hard to call. Germline CDR1 is SGHVS and CDR2 is FQNEAQ. Deletions cut 5 bases from V and 2 bases from J, with 22 bases between. The length of the CDR3 is 18 residues. In nucleotides, the CDR3 is TGTGCCAGCAGCGCTCGGGCCCCTGCTGGAACTCGCAATCAGCCCCAGCATTTT. It codes for CASSARAPAGTRNQPQHF.

This clonotype was seen many times. This rearrangement joins TRBV6-1 to TRBJ1-5; D is perhaps TRBD1 (5 bases). Germline V gene sequence: CDR1 MNHNS, CDR2 SASEGT. Deletions cut 3 bases from V and 7 bases from J, with 16 bases between. The CDR3 has 15 amino acids. This CDR3 reads CASSDLGRARQPQHF. The CDR3 nucleotides are TGTGCCAGCAGTGACCTTGGCAGGGCTAGGCAGCCCCAGCATTTT.